These 21 T cell receptor beta chains came from one sample sequenced in a study of patients and donors after allogeneic stem cell transplantation. TCRdb passed the RT-PCR reads through MiXCR, listing each CDR3 protein once. The sample carries hundreds of thousands of distinct CDR3 sequences, roughly 17% recorded once. Sequencing was done on a sample of blood, either unsorted or a sorted T cell fraction (not recorded which). The receptor set was obtained from a human donor who was either an allogeneic HSCT recipient or a stem cell or donor lymphocyte infusion donor (not recorded which). It is not recorded whose cells these are; they may come from a transplant donor.

This clonotype was counted between two and nine times. This chain links TRBV28 with TRBJ2-7, with TRBD2 matching over 13 bases. Germline V gene sequence: CDR1 MDHEN, CDR2 SYDVKM. After removal of 11 bases from V and 0 bases from J, the junction contained 7 bases not matched to a gene. The CDR3 runs to 15 residues. This CDR3 is CASGTSGASSYEQYF. The DNA of the CDR3 is TGTGCCTCCGGGACTAGCGGGGCCAGCTCCTACGAGCAGTACTTC.

This clonotype showed up just a few times. The chain couples TRBV25-1 to TRBJ1-2, with 7 positions matching TRBD1. V was clipped by 4 bases and J by 5 bases; unmatched bases: 7. The CDR3 sequence is 14 residues long. Germline CDR1 reads MGHDK; CDR2 reads SYGVNS. CDR3 DNA: TGTGCCAGCAGTGGCCTGGGACAGCTTTATGGCTACACCTTC. Encoded protein: CASSGLGQLYGYTF.

The table lists this clonotype with a few counts. The chain carries TRBV5-6 and TRBJ2-3; D not resolved. The CDR3 runs 15 residues. The V gene's germline CDR1 is SGHDT and CDR2 YYEEEE. V lost 2 bases and J lost 3, with 13 bases in between. CDR3 amino acids: CASSLGQVRTDTQYF. CDR3 bases: TGTGCCAGCAGCTTAGGCCAGGTTAGGACAGATACGCAGTATTTT. The full variable domain, completed using reference TRBV5-6 and TRBJ2-3, is DAGVTQSPTHLIKTRGQQVTLRCSPKSGHDTVSWYQQALGQGPQFIFQYYEEEERQRGNFPDRFSGHQFPNYSSELNVNALLLGDSALYLCASSLGQVRTDTQYFGPGTRLTVL.

V usage is TRBV12-3 or TRBV12-4 and J usage is TRBJ1-1; D perhaps matches TRBD1 (5 bases). CDR3 length equals 11 residues. Trimming pared 5 bases from V and 11 bases from J, leaving 12 bases between. The CDR3 reads CASSPRDLAFF. Here the CDR3 DNA reads TGTGCCAGCAGTCCCCGGGACTTGGCTTTCTTT.

The V call is TRBV27, the J call TRBJ2-3; D possibly corresponds to TRBD2 (5 bases). V gave up 2 bases and J gave up 6 bases, with 12 bases separating them. Germline V lookup: CDR1 MNHEY, CDR2 SMNVEV (reference sequence). This CDR3 spans 14 amino acids. The CDR3 DNA reads as TGTGCCAGCAGTTTAACTAGTTGGGCGGATACGCAGTATTTT. Amino acid sequence: CASSLTSWADTQYF.

This clonotype was observed at least ten times. V is TRBV5-1 and J is TRBJ1-2; TRBD1 matches 9 bases. There are 13 residues in the CDR3. With V trimmed by 2 bases and J by 6 bases, 2 bases remained unmatched. Looked up from germline, CDR1 is SGHRS and CDR2 is YFSETQ. This CDR3 is CASSFRTGDGYTF. CDR3 nucleotide sequence: TGCGCCAGCAGCTTTAGGACAGGGGATGGCTACACCTTC.

The chain employs TRBV7-3 and TRBJ2-7; no reliable D call. The CDR3 is 15 amino acids. Trimming left V 0 bases short and J 6 bases short, with 15 bases between. Germline V CDR1 and CDR2: SGHTA, FQGTGA. CDR3 loop: CASSLTSNRLGEQYF. CDR3 DNA: TGTGCCAGCAGCTTAACCTCTAATAGACTGGGCGAGCAGTACTTC.

The gene calls are TRBV5-1 and TRBJ1-1; the match to TRBD1 covers 7 bases. The CDR3 consists of 16 residues. V shed 4 bases and J 2 bases; nucleotides not matched to a gene: 11. Germline loops: CDR1 SGHRS, CDR2 YFSETQ. The CDR3 DNA reads TGCGCCAGCAGCCCACTTGGACAGGCGGGAAACACTGAAGCTTTCTTT. Its translation is CASSPLGQAGNTEAFF.

This clonotype was seen ten or more times. V is TRBV5-1 and J is TRBJ2-7, with 7 bases matching TRBD2. The CDR3 totals 15 residues. The germline V gene encodes CDR1 SGHRS and CDR2 YFSETQ. V shed 0 bases, J shed 6 bases, and the junction held 9 bases outside the gene matches. The CDR3 loop reads CASSLESRTSTEQYF. Here the CDR3 DNA reads TGCGCCAGCAGCTTGGAATCTAGGACTAGTACCGAGCAGTACTTC.

This clonotype was detected only a few times. The CDR3 protein is CASSDNRDRRREQFF. CDR3 bases: TGTGCCAGCAGTGATAACCGGGACCGGCGGCGCGAGCAGTTCTTC. This rearrangement joins TRBV2 to TRBJ2-1, with D perhaps TRBD1 or TRBD2 (5 bases each). CDR3 length: 15 residues. Trimming removed 3 bases at V and 10 bases at J, with 19 bases between. Germline-derived CDR1 and CDR2 are SNHLY and FYNNEI. Complete variable domain (other parts from reference TRBV2 and TRBJ2-1): EPEVTQTPSHQVTQMGQEVILRCVPISNHLYFYWYRQILGQKVEFLVSFYNNEISEKSEIFDDQFSVERPDGSNFTLKIRSTKLEDSAMYFCASSDNRDRRREQFFGPGTRLTVL.

This clonotype came up many times. The chain recombines TRBV12-3 or TRBV12-4 with TRBJ1-1; maybe TRBD1 (5 bases). The V end was cut by 4 bases, the J end by 1 base, with 10 bases between. The CDR3 runs to 14 residues. This CDR3 reads CASSSREANTEAFF. The DNA of the CDR3 is TGTGCCAGCAGTTCCAGGGAGGCGAACACTGAAGCTTTCTTT.

In DNA form, the CDR3 reads TGTGCCAGCAGCGCAGTGGGACTTTGGGAGCTGTTTTTT. Its protein is CASSAVGLWELFF. The V call is TRBV7-8, the J call TRBJ2-2; maybe TRBD2 (6 bases). The CDR3 sequence is 13 residues long. CDR1 and CDR2 from the germline V gene are SGHVS and FQNEAQ. V was clipped by 5 bases and J by 9 bases, with 13 bases between them.

In this sample, this clonotype turned up a few times. The chain joins TRBV3-1 to TRBJ2-5; D gene uncertain. Trimming pared 4 bases from V and 5 bases from J, leaving 14 bases between. This CDR3 has 14 amino acids. Germline CDR1 and CDR2: LGHDT and YNNKEL (reference sequence). DNA for the CDR3: TGTGCCAGCAGCCCTCCGGAATCTAGGGAGACCCAGTACTTC. Translated, it gives CASSPPESRETQYF.

This clonotype was observed at least ten times. This chain joins TRBV11-2 and TRBJ1-1; TRBD1 is a possible D gene (5 bases). This CDR3 contains 18 residues. V lost 2 bases and J lost 0, with 19 bases in between. Looked up from germline, CDR1 is SGHAT and CDR2 is FQNNGV. The CDR3 loop reads CASSLRRQRSGVNTEAFF. The CDR3 nucleotides are TGTGCCAGCAGCTTACGACGACAGAGGTCCGGGGTGAACACTGAAGCTTTCTTT.

This clonotype was counted between two and nine times. The rearrangement joins TRBV7-8 to TRBJ2-3; 12 bases match TRBD2. The CDR3 runs to 17 residues. The V gene's germline CDR1 is SGHVS and CDR2 FQNEAQ. V lost 1 base to trimming and J lost 4 bases; unmatched junction nucleotides: 6. CDR3 region: CASSLVLAGGRPDTQYF. For the CDR3, the DNA is TGTGCCAGCAGCTTAGTCCTAGCGGGGGGGCGTCCAGATACGCAGTATTTT.

The sample holds a few counts of this clonotype. This chain links TRBV20-1 with TRBJ2-5; possibly TRBD1 for D (6 bases). Trimming left V 5 bases short and J 5 bases short, with 12 bases between. Germline-derived CDR1 and CDR2 are DFQATT and SNEGSKA (reference sequence). CDR3 length: 12 amino acids. The CDR3 DNA reads TGCAGTGCTGGAATGGGGGCGGAGACCCAGTACTTC. Encoded protein: CSAGMGAETQYF.

A few counts support this clonotype. The V call is TRBV2, the J call TRBJ2-7; TRBD2 matches 9 bases. Germline-derived CDR1 and CDR2 are SNHLY and FYNNEI. This CDR3 has 15 amino acids. V shed 7 bases, J shed 5 bases, and the junction held 12 bases outside the gene matches. CDR3 residues: CASTAGGGMNHEQYF. CDR3 coding DNA: TGTGCCAGCACAGCGGGAGGAGGTATGAACCACGAGCAGTACTTC.

CDR3 DNA: TGCGCCAGCAGCCAAGGGGACCTCGCCTACGAGCAGTACTTC. It translates to CASSQGDLAYEQYF. This chain connects TRBV4-1 to TRBJ2-7; perhaps D is TRBD1 or TRBD2 (5 bases each). The CDR3 runs 14 residues. V lost 1 base and J 2 bases, leaving 9 bases between the germline ends. CDR1 MGHRA and CDR2 YSYEKL come from the germline V gene.

This sequence joins TRBV20-1 and TRBJ1-5; D gene unclear. Between the trimmed V and J ends, which lost 1 base and 5 bases, there was a span of 12 bases. This CDR3 contains 14 residues. In germline, CDR1 is DFQATT, CDR2 SNEGSKA (reference sequence). CDR3 in amino acids: CSARVGEGHQPQHF. Here the CDR3 DNA reads TGCAGTGCTAGAGTTGGGGAGGGTCATCAGCCCCAGCATTTT.

This sequence joins TRBV7-6 and TRBJ1-1, with D possibly being TRBD1 (5 bases). CDR3 length equals 19 residues. The V gene lost 1 base and the J gene lost 0 bases, with 21 bases spanning the gap. Per germline, CDR1 SGHVS and CDR2 FNYEAQ. The CDR3 bases are TGTGCCAGCAGCTTAGTCGGTCGGCCAGGGTCGCTTATGAACACTGAAGCTTTCTTT. This gives the protein CASSLVGRPGSLMNTEAFF.

This clonotype was observed many times. The chain employs TRBV12-3 or TRBV12-4 and TRBJ2-1, with 7 bases matching TRBD1. This CDR3 spans 15 amino acids. Germline trimming cut 6 bases from V and 4 bases from J; bases unmatched to any gene: 9. CDR3 region: CASSPDRVSYNEQFF. The CDR3 DNA reads as TGTGCCAGCAGCCCTGACAGGGTATCGTACAATGAGCAGTTCTTC.